The following is a T cell receptor (beta chain) sequence with its context. The germline CDR1 and CDR2 sequences are LNHDA and SQIVND (reference sequence). The CDR3 is 16 amino acids. V was trimmed by 1 base and J by 1 base, leaving 13 bases between them. This sample was taken from a study of blood T cell repertoires in COVID-19. About the study: COVID-19 samples from acute and convalescent phases originated in the United States, Italy and Spain.

Measured with immunoSEQ multiplex PCR; TCRdb has only the in-frame clones, and not every one. The sample lists 200,000 to 250,000 clones, 82% seen once, with around 3.4% in the top ten. Participants spanned ages about 18 to 100 years and resided in 20 to 30 US areas. The sample consisted of PBMCs or T cells enriched from blood (not recorded which). The clonotype comes from a woman between 55 and 75 years old who had recovered from COVID-19. The rearrangement links TRBV19 to TRBJ1-1, with a tentative D call TRBD1 (6 bases). In DNA form, the CDR3 reads TGTGCCAGTAGTATAGCGCAGAGAGGGGGGAACACTGAAGCTTTCTTT. Translation gives CASSIAQRGGNTEAFF.